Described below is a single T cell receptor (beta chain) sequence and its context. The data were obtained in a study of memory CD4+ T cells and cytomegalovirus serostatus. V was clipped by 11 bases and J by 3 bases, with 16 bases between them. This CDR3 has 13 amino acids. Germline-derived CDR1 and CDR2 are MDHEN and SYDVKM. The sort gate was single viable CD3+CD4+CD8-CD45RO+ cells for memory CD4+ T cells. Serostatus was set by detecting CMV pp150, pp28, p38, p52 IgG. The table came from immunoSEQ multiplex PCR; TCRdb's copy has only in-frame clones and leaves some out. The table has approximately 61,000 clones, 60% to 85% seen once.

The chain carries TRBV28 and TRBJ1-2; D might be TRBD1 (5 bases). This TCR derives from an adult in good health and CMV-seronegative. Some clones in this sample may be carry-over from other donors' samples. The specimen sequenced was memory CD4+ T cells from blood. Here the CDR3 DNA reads TGTGCCTGCCGGGCCCAGGGTGACTATGGCTACACCTTC. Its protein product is CACRAQGDYGYTF.